This T cell receptor (beta chain) was captured by sequencing in a study of regulatory T cells in long-lasting Graves disease. There are a few counts of this clonotype. The sample's time point: newly diagnosed GD, antithyroid drugs for less than 3 months. PBMC RNA was the source of the TCR library. Germline V CDR1 and CDR2: MGHDK, SYGVNS. This CDR3 has 15 residues. The trim removed 1 base at V and 6 bases at J, leaving 8 bases unmatched. Arm-PCR of CDR3 regions and iRepertoire HTBI primers were the basis on which TCR beta libraries were built. MiXCR was run by TCRdb on the multiplex PCR reads, yielding one entry per CDR3 protein. The sample carries roughly 500,000 distinct CDR3 sequences, less than 15% recorded once. The sample was also reused in another study, on T cells in Graves' hyperthyroidism and ophthalmopathy. That investigation notes: The authors deemed Graves' hyperthyroidism stable absent ophthalmopathy progression within 18 months.

The sequencing here drew on peripheral blood mononuclear cells (PBMCs), taken at new diagnosis, from a patient treated with antithyroid drugs. V is TRBV25-1 and J is TRBJ1-1; 7 bases fit TRBD1. This clonotype was obtained from a man between 25 and 39 years old with Graves disease. CDR3 protein: CASSELYRGKAEAFF. The CDR3 DNA reads TGTGCCAGCAGTGAATTATACAGGGGAAAGGCTGAAGCTTTCTTT.